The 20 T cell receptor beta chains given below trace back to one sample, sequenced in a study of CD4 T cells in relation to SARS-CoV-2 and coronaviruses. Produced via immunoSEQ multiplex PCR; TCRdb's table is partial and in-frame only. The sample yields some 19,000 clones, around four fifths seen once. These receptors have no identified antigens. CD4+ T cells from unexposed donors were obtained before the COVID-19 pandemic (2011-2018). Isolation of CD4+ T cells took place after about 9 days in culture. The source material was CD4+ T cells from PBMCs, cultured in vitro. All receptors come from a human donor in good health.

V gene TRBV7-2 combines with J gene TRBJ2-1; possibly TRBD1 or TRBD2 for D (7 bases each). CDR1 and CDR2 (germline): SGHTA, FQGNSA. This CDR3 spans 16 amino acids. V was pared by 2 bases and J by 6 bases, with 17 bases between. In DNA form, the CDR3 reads TGTGCCAGCAGCTTAATCAGCAGGGGGGGTTCCAATGAGCAGTTCTTC. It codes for CASSLISRGGSNEQFF.

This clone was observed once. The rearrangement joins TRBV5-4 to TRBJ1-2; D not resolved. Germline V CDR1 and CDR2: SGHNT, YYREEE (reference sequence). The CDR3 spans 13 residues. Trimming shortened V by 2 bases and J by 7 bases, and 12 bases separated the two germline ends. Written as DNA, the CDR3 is TGTGCCAGCAGCTTAAAGGGAATTGGTGGCTACACCTTC. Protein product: CASSLKGIGGYTF.

CDR3 coding DNA: TGTGCCAGCAGCCAAGGGCAGTTCTACACTGAAGCTTTCTTT. Residues: CASSQGQFYTEAFF. The V call is TRBV3-1 (or the pseudogene TRBV3-2), the J call TRBJ1-1, with no clear D. The CDR3 sequence is 14 residues long. From germline, CDR1 is LGHDT and CDR2 YNNKEL (reference sequence). The V end was cut by 1 base, the J end by 3 bases, with 9 bases between.

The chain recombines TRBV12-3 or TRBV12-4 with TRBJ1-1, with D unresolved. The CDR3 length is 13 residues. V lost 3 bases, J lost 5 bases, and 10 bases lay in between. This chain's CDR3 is CASSLELDTEAFF. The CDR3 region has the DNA TGTGCCAGCAGTTTGGAGTTGGATACTGAAGCTTTCTTT.

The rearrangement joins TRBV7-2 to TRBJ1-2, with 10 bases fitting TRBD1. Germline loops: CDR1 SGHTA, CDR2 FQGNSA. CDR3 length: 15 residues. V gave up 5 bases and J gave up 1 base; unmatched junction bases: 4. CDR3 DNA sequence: TGTGCCAGCAGCCCAGGACAGGGGGATAACTATGGCTACACCTTC. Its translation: CASSPGQGDNYGYTF.

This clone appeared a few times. The CDR3 DNA sequence: TGTGCCAGCAGCTCGTGGGGGGGCGGGCAGCCCCAGCATTTT. Encoded protein: CASSSWGGGQPQHF. The chain has TRBV7-2 and TRBJ1-5, with D possibly matching TRBD1 (6 bases). Trimming stripped 4 bases from V and 7 bases from J, with 14 bases between. This CDR3 contains 14 residues. Per germline, CDR1 SGHTA and CDR2 FQGNSA.

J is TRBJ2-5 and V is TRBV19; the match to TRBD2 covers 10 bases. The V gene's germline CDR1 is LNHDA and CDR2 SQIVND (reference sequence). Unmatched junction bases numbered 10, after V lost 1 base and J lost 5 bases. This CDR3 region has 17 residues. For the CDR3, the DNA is TGTGCCAGTAGTATAGGGGCTAGCGGGGGCCGGTGGGAGACCCAGTACTTC. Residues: CASSIGASGGRWETQYF.

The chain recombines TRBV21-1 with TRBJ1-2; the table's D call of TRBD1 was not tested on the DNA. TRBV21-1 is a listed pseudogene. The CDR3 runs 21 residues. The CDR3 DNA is TGTGCCAGCAGCAAAGGGACAGGGGGCAGTCCCTGCATGCCCCGGGATTATGGCTACACCTTC. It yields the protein CASSKGTGGSPCMPRDYGYTF.

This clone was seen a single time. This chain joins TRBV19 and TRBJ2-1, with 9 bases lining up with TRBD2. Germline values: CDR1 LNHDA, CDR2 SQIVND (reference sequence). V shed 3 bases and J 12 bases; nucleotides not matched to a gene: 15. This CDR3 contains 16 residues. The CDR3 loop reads CASSMDAREGRFGQFF. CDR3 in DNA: TGTGCCAGTAGTATGGATGCGCGGGAGGGGCGTTTTGGGCAGTTCTTC.

The CDR3 region has the DNA TGTGCCAGCAGTCCTGGACAGGCCCCCTACGAGCAGTACTTC. Its translation is CASSPGQAPYEQYF. This chain connects TRBV28 to TRBJ2-7; 7 positions agree with TRBD1. The V segment lost 5 bases and the J segment 2 bases; nucleotides outside the gene matches: 6. Germline CDR1 reads MDHEN; CDR2 reads SYDVKM. The CDR3 is made up of 14 amino acids.

CDR3 in amino acids: CASSEQGIRAYEQYF. The CDR3 DNA is TGTGCCAGCAGTGAACAGGGGATTAGGGCCTACGAGCAGTACTTC. The gene calls are TRBV6-1 and TRBJ2-7; tentatively, D is TRBD1 (6 bases). The CDR3 sequence is 15 residues long. Trimming shortened V by 2 bases and J by 2 bases, and 13 bases separated the two germline ends. Germline CDR1 MNHNS, CDR2 SASEGT.

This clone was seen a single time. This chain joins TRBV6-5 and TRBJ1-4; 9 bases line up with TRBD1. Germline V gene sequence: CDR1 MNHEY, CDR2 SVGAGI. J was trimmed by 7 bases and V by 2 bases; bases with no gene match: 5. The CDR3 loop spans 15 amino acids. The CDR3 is CASSYRRQGGEKLFF. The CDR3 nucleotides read TGTGCCAGCAGTTACCGAAGACAGGGGGGTGAAAAACTGTTTTTT.

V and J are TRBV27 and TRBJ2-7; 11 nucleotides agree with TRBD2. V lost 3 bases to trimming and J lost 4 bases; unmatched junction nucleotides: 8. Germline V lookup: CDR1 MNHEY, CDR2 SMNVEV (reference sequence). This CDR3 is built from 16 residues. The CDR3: CASSFSGTSGRYEQYF. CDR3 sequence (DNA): TGTGCCAGCAGTTTCTCCGGGACTAGCGGAAGATACGAGCAGTACTTC.

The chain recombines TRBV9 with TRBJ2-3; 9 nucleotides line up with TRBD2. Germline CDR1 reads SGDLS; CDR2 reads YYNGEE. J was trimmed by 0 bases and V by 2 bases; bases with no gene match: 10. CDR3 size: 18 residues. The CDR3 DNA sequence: TGTGCCAGCAGCGTTGCGGGCGGCGGGGGGGTTAGCACAGATACGCAGTATTTT. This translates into CASSVAGGGGVSTDTQYF. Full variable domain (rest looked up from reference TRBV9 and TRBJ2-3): DSGVTQTPKHLITATGQRVTLRCSPRSGDLSVYWYQQSLDQGLQFLIQYYNGEERAKGNILERFSAQQFPDLHSELNLSSLELGDSALYFCASSVAGGGGVSTDTQYFGPGTRLTVL.

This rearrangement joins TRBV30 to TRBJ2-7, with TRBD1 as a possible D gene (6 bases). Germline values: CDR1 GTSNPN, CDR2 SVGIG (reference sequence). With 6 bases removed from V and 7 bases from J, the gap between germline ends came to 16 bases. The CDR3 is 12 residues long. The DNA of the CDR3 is TGTGCCTGTGGACAGACCTGGTGGGAGCAGTACTTC. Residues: CACGQTWWEQYF. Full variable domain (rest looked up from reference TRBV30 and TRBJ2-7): SQTIHQWPATLVQPVGSPLSLECTVEGTSNPNLYWYRQAAGRGLQLLFYSVGIGQISSEVPQNLSASRPQDRQFILSSKKLLLSDSGFYLCACGQTWWEQYFGPGTRLTVT.

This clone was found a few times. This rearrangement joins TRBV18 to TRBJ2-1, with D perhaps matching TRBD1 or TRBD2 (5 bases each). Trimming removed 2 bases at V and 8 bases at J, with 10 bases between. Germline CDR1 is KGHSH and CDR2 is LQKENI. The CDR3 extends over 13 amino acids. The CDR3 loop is CASSPAQGDEQFF. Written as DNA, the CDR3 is TGTGCCAGCTCACCAGCGCAGGGAGATGAGCAGTTCTTC.

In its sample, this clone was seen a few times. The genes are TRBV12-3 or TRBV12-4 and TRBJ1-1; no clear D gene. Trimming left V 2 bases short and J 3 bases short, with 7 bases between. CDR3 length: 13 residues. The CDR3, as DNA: TGTGCCAGCAGTTTAAACCGATACACTGAAGCTTTCTTT. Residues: CASSLNRYTEAFF.

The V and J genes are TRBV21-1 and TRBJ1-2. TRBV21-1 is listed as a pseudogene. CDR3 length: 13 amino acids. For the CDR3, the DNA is TGTGCCAGCAGCAAAGGAAAGTTTTCTGGCTACACCTTC. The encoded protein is CASSKGKFSGYTF.

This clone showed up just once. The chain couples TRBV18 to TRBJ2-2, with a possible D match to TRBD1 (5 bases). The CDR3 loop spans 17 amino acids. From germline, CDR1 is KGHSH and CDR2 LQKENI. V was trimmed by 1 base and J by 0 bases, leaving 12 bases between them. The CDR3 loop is CASSPRQPSTNTGELFF. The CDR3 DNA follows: TGTGCCAGCTCACCACGACAGCCCTCCACGAACACCGGGGAGCTGTTTTTT.

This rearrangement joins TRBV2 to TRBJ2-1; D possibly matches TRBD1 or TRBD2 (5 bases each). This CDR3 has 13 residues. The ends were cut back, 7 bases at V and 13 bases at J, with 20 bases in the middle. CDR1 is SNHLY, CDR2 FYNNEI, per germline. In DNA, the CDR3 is TGTGCCAGCACCAGAGGGTGGGGGAACGACCAGTTCTTC. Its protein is CASTRGWGNDQFF.